The source of this TCR beta chain is a study of blood T cell repertoires in COVID-19. The wider study: Researchers got acute and convalescent COVID-19 samples from the United States, Italy and Spain.

Measured with immunoSEQ multiplex PCR; TCRdb has only the in-frame clones, and not every one. The sample lists 130,000 to 150,000 clones; 81% were seen once. This CDR3 has 13 residues. V lost 1 base, J lost 7 bases, and 8 bases lay in between. CDR1 and CDR2 from the germline V gene are SGHAT and FQDESV (reference sequence). Specimen: peripheral blood. This chain connects TRBV11-1 to TRBJ2-1; no firm D call. This sequence was found in a human donor with acute or convalescent COVID-19. The donor label of this sample is uncertain. In nucleotides, the CDR3 is TGTGCCAGCAGCTTAGGGGCCGTGAATGAGCAGTTCTTC. This translates into CASSLGAVNEQFF.